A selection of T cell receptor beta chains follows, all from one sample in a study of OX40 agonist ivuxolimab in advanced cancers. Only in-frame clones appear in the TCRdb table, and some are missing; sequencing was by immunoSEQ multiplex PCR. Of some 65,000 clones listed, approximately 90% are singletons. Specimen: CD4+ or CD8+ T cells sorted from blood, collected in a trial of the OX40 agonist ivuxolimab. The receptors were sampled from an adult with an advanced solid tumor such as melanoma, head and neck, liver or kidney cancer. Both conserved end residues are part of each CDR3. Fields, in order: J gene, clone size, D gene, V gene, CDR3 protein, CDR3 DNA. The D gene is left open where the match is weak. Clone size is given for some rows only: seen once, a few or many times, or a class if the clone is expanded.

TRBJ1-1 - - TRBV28 CASSLQGRVNTEAFF TGTGCCAGCAGTTTACAGGGACGGGTGAACACTGAAGCTTTCTTT
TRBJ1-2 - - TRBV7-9 CASSLGGTESALNYGYTF TGTGCCAGCAGCTTAGGGGGGACGGAGTCTGCCTTAAACTATGGCTACACCTTC
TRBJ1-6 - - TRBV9 CASSVISENSPLHF TGTGCCAGCAGCGTAATTTCAGAAAATTCACCCCTCCACTTT
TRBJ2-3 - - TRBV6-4 CASSPGAEDTQYF TGTGCCAGCAGTCCGGGGGCGGAGGATACGCAGTATTTT
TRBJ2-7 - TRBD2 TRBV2 CASRLAGVSYEQYF TGTGCCAGCCGACTAGCGGGAGTGTCCTACGAGCAGTACTTC
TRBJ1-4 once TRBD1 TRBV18 CASSRDRGQNEKLFF TGTGCCAGCTCACGGGACAGGGGACAGAATGAAAAACTGTTTTTT
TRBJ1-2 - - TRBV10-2 CASSASRENYGYTF TGCGCCAGCAGTGCGTCCAGGGAAAACTATGGCTACACCTTC
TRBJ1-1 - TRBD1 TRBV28 CASRTGHTEAFF TGTGCCAGCAGGACAGGGCACACTGAAGCTTTCTTT
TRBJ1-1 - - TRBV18 CASSTGGATEAFF TGTGCCAGCTCAACCGGTGGGGCGACTGAAGCTTTCTTT
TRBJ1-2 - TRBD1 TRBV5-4 CASSQGRGQEGYGYTF TGTGCCAGCAGCCAAGGTAGGGGACAGGAAGGCTATGGCTACACCTTC
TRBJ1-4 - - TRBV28 CASSLFTGRLFF TGTGCCAGCAGTTTATTTACGGGGAGACTGTTTTTT
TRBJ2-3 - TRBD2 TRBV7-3 CASSLKGDSGRTDTQYF TGTGCCAGCAGCTTAAAGGGGGATAGCGGGAGAACAGATACGCAGTATTTT
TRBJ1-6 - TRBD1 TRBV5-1 CASSFGEQGTNSPLHF TGCGCCAGCAGCTTTGGGGAACAGGGGACTAATTCACCCCTCCACTTT
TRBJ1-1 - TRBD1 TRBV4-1 CASSQDRPGQGTVEAFF TGCGCCAGCAGCCAAGATAGGCCGGGACAGGGGACGGTTGAAGCTTTCTTT
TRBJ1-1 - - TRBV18 CASSPQEGGNTEAFF TGTGCCAGCTCACCACAAGAAGGAGGGAACACTGAAGCTTTCTTT
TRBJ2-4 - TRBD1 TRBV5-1 CASSLRQGKNIQYF TGCGCCAGCAGCTTGCGACAGGGCAAAAACATTCAGTACTTC
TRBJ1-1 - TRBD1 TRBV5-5 CASRTRGQENTEAFF TGTGCCAGCAGAACCAGGGGGCAGGAGAACACTGAAGCTTTCTTT
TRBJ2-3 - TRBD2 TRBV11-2 CASSQGAGVSDTQYF TGTGCCAGCAGCCAGGGCGCGGGGGTATCAGATACGCAGTATTTT
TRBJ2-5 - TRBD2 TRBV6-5 CASKPGLAGLETQYF TGTGCCAGCAAACCGGGACTAGCGGGGCTGGAGACCCAGTACTTC
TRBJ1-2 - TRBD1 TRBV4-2 CASSQEAGGGYGYTF TGTGCCAGCAGCCAAGAGGCAGGGGGAGGCTATGGCTACACCTTC
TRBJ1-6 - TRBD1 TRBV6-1 CASSAGDRANSPLHF TGTGCCAGCAGTGCAGGGGACAGGGCTAATTCACCCCTCCACTTT
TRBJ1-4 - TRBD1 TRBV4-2 CASSWGQGVNEKLFF TGTGCCAGCAGCTGGGGACAGGGGGTTAATGAAAAACTGTTTTTT
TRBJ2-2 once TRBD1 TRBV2 CASRTGQANTGELFF TGTGCCAGCAGGACGGGACAGGCGAACACCGGGGAGCTGTTTTTT
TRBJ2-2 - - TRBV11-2 CASSLERGAGTYTGELFF TGTGCCAGCAGCTTAGAACGGGGAGCAGGGACTTACACCGGGGAGCTGTTTTTT
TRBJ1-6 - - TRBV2 CASSEEGGGTPLHF TGTGCCAGCAGTGAGGAAGGGGGAGGGACACCCCTCCACTTT
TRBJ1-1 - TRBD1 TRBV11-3 CASSFSYRGTEAFF TGTGCCAGCAGCTTTTCTTACAGGGGCACTGAAGCTTTCTTT
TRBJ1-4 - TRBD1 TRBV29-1 CSVERQGPNEKLFF TGCAGCGTTGAACGACAGGGTCCTAATGAAAAACTGTTTTTT
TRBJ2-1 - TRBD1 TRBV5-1 CASSLGGQGNEQFF TGCGCCAGCAGCTTGGGGGGACAGGGTAATGAGCAGTTCTTC
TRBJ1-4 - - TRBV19 CASSIRRDGEKLFF TGTGCCAGTAGTATACGCCGGGATGGTGAAAAACTGTTTTTT
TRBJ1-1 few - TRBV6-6 CASSYEAVKAFF TGTGCCAGCAGTTACGAGGCGGTAAAAGCTTTCTTT
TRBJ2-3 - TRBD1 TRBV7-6 CASSLSGTGGAADTQYF TGTGCCAGCAGCTTATCTGGGACAGGGGGCGCCGCAGATACGCAGTATTTT
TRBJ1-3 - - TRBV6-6 CASSGFGQGIGNTIYF TGTGCCAGCAGCGGGTTCGGTCAGGGGATTGGAAACACCATATATTTT
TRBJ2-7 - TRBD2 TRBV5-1 CASSETGTSGGPVEQYF TGCGCCAGCAGCGAAACCGGGACTAGCGGGGGACCCGTAGAGCAGTACTTC
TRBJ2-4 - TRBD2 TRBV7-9 CASSSLAGVVKNIQYF TGTGCCAGCAGCTCATTAGCGGGAGTTGTCAAAAACATTCAGTACTTC
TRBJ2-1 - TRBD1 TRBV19 CASNSGTGYNEQFF TGTGCCAGTAACTCCGGGACAGGCTACAATGAGCAGTTCTTC
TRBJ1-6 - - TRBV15 CATSTQIGDSPLHF TGTGCCACCAGCACTCAAATAGGAGATTCACCCCTCCACTTT
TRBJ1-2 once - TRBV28 CASSFPEFLNWGGYTF TGTGCCAGCAGTTTTCCGGAATTTCTCAATTGGGGCGGCTACACCTTC
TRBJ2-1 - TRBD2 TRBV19 CASSSSGGAVNEQFF TGTGCCAGTAGTTCCAGCGGGGGGGCCGTCAATGAGCAGTTCTTC